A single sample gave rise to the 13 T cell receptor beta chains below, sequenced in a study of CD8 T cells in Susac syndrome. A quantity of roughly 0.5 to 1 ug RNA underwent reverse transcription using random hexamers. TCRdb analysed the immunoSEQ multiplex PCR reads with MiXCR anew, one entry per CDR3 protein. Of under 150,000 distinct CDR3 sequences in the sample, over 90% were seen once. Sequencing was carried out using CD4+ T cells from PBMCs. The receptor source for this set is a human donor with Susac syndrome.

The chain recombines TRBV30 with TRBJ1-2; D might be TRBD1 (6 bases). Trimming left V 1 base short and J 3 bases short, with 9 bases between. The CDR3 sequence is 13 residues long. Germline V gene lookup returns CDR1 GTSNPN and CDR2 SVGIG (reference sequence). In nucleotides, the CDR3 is TGTGCCTGGAGTGGCCGGACAGACTATGGCTACACCTTC. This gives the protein CAWSGRTDYGYTF.

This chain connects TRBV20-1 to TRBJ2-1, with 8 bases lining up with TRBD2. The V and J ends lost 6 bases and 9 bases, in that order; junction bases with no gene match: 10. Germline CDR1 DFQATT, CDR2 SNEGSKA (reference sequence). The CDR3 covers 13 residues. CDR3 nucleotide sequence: TGCAGTGCCCCAGGATCGGGAGGGGCTGAGCAGTTCTTC. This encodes CSAPGSGGAEQFF.

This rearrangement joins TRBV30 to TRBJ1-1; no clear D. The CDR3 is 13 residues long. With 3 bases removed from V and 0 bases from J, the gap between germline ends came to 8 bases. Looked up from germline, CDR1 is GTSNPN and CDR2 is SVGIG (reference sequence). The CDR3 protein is CAWSLQVNTEAFF. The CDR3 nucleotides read TGTGCCTGGAGCCTGCAGGTGAACACTGAAGCTTTCTTT.

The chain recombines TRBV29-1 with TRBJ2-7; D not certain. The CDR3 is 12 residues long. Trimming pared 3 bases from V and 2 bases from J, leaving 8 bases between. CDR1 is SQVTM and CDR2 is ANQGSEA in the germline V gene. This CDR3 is CSVEVRPYEQYF. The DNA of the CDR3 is TGCAGCGTTGAGGTTAGGCCCTACGAGCAGTACTTC.

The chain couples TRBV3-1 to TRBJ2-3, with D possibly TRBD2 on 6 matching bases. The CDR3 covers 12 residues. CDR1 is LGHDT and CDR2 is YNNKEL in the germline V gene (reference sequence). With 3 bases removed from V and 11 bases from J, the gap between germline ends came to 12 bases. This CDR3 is CASSQARRGQYF. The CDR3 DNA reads TGTGCCAGCAGCCAGGCGCGGCGGGGGCAGTATTTT.

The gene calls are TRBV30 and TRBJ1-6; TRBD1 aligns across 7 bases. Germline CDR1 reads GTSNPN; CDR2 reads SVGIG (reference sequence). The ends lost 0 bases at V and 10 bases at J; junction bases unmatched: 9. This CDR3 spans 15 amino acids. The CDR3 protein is CAWSVTGTVKSPLHF. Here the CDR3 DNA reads TGTGCCTGGAGTGTTACCGGGACAGTAAAGTCACCCCTCCACTTT.

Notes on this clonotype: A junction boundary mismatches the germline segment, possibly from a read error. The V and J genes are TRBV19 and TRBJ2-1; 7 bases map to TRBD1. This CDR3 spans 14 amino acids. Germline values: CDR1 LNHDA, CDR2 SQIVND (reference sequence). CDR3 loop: CASSRQGSNNEQFF. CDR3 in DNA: TGTGCCAGTAGTCGACAGGGCTCCAACAATGAGCAGTTCTTC.

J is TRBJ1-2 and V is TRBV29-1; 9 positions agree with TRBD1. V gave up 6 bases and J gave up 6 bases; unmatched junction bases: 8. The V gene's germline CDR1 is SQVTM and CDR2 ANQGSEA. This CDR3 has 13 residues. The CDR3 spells CSVKQGAGNGYTF. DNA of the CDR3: TGCAGCGTAAAACAGGGGGCTGGGAATGGCTACACCTTC.

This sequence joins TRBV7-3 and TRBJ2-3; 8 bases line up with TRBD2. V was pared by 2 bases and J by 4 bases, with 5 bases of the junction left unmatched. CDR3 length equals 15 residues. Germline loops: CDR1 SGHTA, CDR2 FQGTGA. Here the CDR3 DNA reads TGTGCCAGCAGCTTATACGGGGGGGCCTCAGATACGCAGTATTTT. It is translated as CASSLYGGASDTQYF.

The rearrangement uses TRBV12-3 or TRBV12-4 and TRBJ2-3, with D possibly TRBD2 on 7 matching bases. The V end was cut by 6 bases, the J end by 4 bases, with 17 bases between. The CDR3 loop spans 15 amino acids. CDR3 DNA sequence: TGTGCCAGCAGGTCCTACGGGGGGCAGGCAGATACGCAGTATTTT. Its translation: CASRSYGGQADTQYF.

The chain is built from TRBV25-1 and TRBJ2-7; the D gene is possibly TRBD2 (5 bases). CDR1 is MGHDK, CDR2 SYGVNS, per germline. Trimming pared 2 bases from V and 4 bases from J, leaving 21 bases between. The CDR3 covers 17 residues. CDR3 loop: CASSEPILGSGEYEQYF. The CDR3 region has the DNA TGTGCCAGCAGTGAACCCATTCTGGGGAGTGGCGAGTACGAGCAGTACTTC.

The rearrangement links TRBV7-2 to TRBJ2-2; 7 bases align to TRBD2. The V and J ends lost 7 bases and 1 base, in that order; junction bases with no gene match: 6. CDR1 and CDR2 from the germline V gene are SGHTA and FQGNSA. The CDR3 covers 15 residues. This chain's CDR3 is CASTKTGGNTGELFF. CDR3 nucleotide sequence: TGTGCCAGCACCAAGACGGGGGGGAACACCGGGGAGCTGTTTTTT. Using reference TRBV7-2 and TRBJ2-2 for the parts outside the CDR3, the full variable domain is GAGVSQSPSNKVTEKGKDVELRCDPISGHTALYWYRQSLGQGLEFLIYFQGNSAPDKSGLPSDRFSAERTGGSVSTLTIQRTQQEDSAVYLCASTKTGGNTGELFFGEGSRLTVL.

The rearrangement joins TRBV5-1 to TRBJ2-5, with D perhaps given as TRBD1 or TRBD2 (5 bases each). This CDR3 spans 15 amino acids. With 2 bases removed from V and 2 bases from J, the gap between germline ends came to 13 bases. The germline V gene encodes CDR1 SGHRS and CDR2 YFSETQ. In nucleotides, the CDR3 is TGCGCCAGCAGCTTTCGGGGCGGTCCTCAAGAGACCCAGTACTTC. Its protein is CASSFRGGPQETQYF.